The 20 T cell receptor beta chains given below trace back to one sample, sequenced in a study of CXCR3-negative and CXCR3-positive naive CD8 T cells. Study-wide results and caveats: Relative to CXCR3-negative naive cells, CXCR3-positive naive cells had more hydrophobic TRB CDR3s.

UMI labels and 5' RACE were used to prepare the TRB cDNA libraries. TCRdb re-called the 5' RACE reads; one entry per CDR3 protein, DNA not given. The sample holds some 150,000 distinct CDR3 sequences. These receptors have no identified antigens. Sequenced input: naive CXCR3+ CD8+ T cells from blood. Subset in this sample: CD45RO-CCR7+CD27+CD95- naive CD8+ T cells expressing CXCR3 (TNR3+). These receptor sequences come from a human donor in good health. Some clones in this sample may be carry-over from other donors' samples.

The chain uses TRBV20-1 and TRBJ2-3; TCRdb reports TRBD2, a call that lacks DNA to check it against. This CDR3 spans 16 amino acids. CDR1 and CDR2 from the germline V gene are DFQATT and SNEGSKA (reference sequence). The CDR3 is CSARDVSGRAGDTQYF.

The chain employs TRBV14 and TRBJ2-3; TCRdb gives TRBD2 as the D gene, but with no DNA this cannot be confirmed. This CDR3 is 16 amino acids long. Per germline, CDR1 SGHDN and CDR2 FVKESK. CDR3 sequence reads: CASSQEGLAPTDTQYF.

CDR3 residues: CSVALVSDEQYF. This chain links TRBV29-1 with TRBJ2-7; TCRdb calls TRBD1, which cannot be checked without DNA. Germline loops: CDR1 SQVTM, CDR2 ANQGSEA. The CDR3 spans 12 residues.

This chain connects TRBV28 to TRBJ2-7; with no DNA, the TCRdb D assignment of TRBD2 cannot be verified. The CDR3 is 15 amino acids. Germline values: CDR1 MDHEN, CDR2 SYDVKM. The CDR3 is CASSTGLAAPYEQYF. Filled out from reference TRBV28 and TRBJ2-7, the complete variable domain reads DVKVTQSSRYLVKRTGEKVFLECVQDMDHENMFWYRQDPGLGLRLIYFSYDVKMKEKGDIPEGYSVSREKKERFSLILESASTNQTSMYLCASSTGLAAPYEQYFGPGTRLTVT.

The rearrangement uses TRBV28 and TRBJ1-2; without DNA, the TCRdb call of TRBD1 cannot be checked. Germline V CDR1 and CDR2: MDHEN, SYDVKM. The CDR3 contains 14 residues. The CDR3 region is CASGPRGSYHGYTF.

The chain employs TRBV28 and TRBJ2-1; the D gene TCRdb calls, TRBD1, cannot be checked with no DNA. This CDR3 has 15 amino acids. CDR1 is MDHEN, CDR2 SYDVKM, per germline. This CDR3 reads CASRGVQSSYNEQFF.

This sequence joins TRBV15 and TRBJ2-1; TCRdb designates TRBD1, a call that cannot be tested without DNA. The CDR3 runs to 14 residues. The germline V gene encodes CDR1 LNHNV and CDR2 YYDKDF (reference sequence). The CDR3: CATSFGGMPNEQFF.

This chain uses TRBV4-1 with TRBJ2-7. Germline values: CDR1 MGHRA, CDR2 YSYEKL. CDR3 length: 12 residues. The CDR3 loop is CASSQGGYEQYF.

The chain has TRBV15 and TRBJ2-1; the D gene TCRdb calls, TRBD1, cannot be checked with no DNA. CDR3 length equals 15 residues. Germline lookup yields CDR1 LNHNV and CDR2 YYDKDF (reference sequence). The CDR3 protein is CATSSGQGAYNEQFF.

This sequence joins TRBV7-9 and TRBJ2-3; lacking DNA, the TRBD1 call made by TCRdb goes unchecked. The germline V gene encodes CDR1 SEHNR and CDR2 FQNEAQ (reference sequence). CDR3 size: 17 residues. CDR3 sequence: CASSFPNAGANTDTQYF.

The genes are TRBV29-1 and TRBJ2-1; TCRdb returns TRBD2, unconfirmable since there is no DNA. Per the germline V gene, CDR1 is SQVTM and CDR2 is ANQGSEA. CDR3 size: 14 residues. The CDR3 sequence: CSVGLAGAYNEQFF.

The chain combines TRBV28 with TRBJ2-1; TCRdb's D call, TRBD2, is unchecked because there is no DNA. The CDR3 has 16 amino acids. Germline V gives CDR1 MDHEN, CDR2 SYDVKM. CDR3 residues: CASSLYGGWADNEQFF. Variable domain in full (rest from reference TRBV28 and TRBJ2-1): DVKVTQSSRYLVKRTGEKVFLECVQDMDHENMFWYRQDPGLGLRLIYFSYDVKMKEKGDIPEGYSVSREKKERFSLILESASTNQTSMYLCASSLYGGWADNEQFFGPGTRLTVL.

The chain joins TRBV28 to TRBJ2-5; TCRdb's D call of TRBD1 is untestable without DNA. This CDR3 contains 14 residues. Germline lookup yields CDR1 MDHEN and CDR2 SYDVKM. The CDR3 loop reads CASSSGLVQETQHF. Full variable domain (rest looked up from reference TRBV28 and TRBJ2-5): DVKVTQSSRYLVKRTGEKVFLECVQDMDHENMFWYRQDPGLGLRLIYFSYDVKMKEKGDIPEGYSVSREKKERFSLILESASTNQTSMYLCASSSGLVQETQHFGPGTRLLVL.

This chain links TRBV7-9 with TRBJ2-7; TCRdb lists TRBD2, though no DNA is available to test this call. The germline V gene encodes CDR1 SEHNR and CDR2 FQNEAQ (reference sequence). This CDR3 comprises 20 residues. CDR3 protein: CASSLVSWTSGSIGPGEQYF.

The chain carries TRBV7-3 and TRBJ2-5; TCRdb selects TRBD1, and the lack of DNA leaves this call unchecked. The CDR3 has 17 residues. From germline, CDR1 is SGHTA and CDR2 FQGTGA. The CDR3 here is CASSLNPPSWGQETQYF.

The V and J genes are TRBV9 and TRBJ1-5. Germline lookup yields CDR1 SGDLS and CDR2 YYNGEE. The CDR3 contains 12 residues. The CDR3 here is CASGPSNQPQHF.

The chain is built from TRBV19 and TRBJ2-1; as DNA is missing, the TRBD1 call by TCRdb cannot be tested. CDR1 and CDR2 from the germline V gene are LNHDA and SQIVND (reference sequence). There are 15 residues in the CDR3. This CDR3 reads CATDVGAGVIIEQFF.

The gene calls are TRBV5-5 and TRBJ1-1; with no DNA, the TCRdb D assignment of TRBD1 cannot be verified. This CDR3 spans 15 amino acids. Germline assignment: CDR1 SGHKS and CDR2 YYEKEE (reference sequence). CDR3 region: CASSLSWGLNTEAFF.

The CDR3 spells CASSVGWGQGHNGNQPQHF. This chain connects TRBV9 to TRBJ1-5; with no DNA, the TCRdb D assignment of TRBD1 cannot be verified. This CDR3 has 19 residues. Germline CDR1 and CDR2: SGDLS and YYNGEE.

Here the CDR3 reads CASRFGQGGSYEQYF. J is TRBJ2-7 and V is TRBV7-6; TCRdb designates TRBD1, a call that cannot be tested without DNA. The CDR3 is 15 residues long. Germline V gives CDR1 SGHVS, CDR2 FNYEAQ. The whole variable domain, filled in from reference TRBV7-6 and TRBJ2-7, reads GAGVSQSPRYKVTKRGQDVALRCDPISGHVSLYWYRQALGQGPEFLTYFNYEAQQDKSGLPNDRFSAERPEGSISTLTIQRTEQRDSAMYRCASRFGQGGSYEQYFGPGTRLTVT.